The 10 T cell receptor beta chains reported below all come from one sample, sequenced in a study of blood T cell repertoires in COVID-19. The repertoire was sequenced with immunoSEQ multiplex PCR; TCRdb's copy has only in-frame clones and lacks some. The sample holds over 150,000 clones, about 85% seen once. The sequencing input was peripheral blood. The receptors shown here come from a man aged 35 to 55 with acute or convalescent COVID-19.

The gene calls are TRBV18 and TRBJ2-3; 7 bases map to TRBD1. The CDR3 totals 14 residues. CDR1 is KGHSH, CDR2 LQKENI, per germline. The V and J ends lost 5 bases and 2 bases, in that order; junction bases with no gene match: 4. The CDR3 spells CASSTGTDTDTQYF. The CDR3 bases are TGTGCCAGCTCAACCGGGACAGACACAGATACGCAGTATTTT.

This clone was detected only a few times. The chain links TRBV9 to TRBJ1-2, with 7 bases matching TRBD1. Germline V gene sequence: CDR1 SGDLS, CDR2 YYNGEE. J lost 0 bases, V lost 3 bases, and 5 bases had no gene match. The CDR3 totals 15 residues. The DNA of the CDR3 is TGTGCCAGCAGCGCAGCCGGGACAGCTAACTATGGCTACACCTTC. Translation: CASSAAGTANYGYTF.

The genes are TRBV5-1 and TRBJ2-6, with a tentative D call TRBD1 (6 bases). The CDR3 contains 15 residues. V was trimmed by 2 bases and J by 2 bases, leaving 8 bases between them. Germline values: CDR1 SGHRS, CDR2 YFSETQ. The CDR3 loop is CASSFQGTGANVLTF. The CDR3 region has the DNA TGCGCCAGCAGCTTTCAGGGGACTGGGGCCAACGTCCTGACTTTC.

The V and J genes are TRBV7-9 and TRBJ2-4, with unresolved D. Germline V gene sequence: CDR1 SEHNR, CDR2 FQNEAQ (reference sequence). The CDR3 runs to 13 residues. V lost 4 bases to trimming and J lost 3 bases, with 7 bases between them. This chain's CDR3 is CASSSHVKNIQYF. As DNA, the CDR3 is TGTGCCAGCAGCTCACACGTCAAAAACATTCAGTACTTC.

The CDR3 region is CASSPSGTFRGYGYTF. The CDR3 bases are TGTGCCAGCAGCCCATCCGGTACATTTCGAGGCTATGGCTACACCTTC. V gene TRBV7-9 combines with J gene TRBJ1-2; D gene ambiguous. Deletions cut 5 bases from V and 4 bases from J, with 20 bases between. The CDR3 is made up of 16 amino acids. Germline CDR1 is SEHNR and CDR2 is FQNEAQ (reference sequence).

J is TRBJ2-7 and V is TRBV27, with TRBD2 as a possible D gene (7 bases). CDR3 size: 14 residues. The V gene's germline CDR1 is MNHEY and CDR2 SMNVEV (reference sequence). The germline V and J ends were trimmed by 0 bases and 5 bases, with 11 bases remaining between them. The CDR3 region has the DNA TGTGCCAGCAGTTTATCAGGGGGGGACGACGAGCAGTACTTC. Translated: CASSLSGGDDEQYF.

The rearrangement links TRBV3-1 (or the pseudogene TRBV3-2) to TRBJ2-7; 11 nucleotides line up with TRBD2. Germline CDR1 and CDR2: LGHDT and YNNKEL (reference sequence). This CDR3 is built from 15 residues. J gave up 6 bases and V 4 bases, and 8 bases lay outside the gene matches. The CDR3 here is CASSLFGTSGGEQYF. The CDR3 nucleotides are TGTGCCAGCAGCCTCTTCGGGACTAGCGGCGGCGAGCAGTACTTC.

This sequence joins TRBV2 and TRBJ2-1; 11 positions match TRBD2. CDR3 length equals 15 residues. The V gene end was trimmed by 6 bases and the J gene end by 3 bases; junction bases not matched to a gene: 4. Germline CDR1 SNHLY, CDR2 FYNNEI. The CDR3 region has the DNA TGTGCCAGCAGAATAGCGGGGGGGATCTACAATGAGCAGTTCTTC. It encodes CASRIAGGIYNEQFF.

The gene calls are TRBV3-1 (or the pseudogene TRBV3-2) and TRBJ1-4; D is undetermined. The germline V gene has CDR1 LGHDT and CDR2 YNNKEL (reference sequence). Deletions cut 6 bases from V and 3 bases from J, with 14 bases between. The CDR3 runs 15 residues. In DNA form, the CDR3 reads TGTGCCAGCAGTCCGATCCCGGGAGCTAATGAAAAACTGTTTTTT. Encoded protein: CASSPIPGANEKLFF.

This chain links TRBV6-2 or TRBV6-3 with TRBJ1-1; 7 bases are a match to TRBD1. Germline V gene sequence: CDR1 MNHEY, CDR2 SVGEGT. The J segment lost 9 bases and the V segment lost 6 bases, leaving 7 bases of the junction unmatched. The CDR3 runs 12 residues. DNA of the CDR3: TGTGCCAGCAGCCTAAGACAGGGCCAAGCTTTCTTT. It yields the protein CASSLRQGQAFF.